This T cell receptor (beta chain) was captured in a study of blood T cell repertoires in COVID-19. Study summary: T cells, B-cell-depleted T cells, or PBMCs provided the cDNA or gDNA that served as material.

Clones were sequenced by immunoSEQ multiplex PCR, and TCRdb holds only the in-frame ones, with some missing. The top ten clones hold 3.6% of a sample with about 130,000 clones, around 87% of them seen once. Germline V gene sequence: CDR1 MNHEY, CDR2 SVGAGI. CDR3 length: 14 residues. V was pared by 2 bases and J by 0 bases, with 7 bases between. The sequence was obtained from a woman aged 55-69 years with acute or convalescent COVID-19. The gene calls are TRBV6-5 and TRBJ1-1; no reliable D call. The sample was peripheral blood. The CDR3 protein is CASSYNRVNTEAFF. CDR3 bases: TGTGCCAGCAGTTACAACAGAGTGAACACTGAAGCTTTCTTT.